This T cell receptor beta chain was captured in a study of blood T cells in healthy people across ages. Alongside a J-beta primer mix, a sample-barcoded 5' primer served in a second PCR lasting roughly 7 to 11 cycles. TCRdb re-analysed the 5' RACE reads in MiXCR, keeping a single row per CDR3 protein. The table has roughly 2 million distinct CDR3 sequences, around 50% seen once. In its sample, this clonotype was seen once. The V and J ends lost 1 base and 1 base, in that order; junction bases with no gene match: 8. Looked up from germline, CDR1 is MNHEY and CDR2 is SVGAGI. CDR3 length: 17 amino acids.

The receptor was derived from a middle-aged woman in good health. The chain carries TRBV6-5 and TRBJ2-3; TRBD2 matches 7 bases. Sample: blood. For the CDR3, the DNA is TGTGCCAGCAGTTACTGGGGAGCGGGGATGGGCACAGATACGCAGTATTTT. It encodes CASSYWGAGMGTDTQYF.